A selection of T cell receptor beta chains follows, all from one sample in a study of regulatory T cells in long-lasting Graves disease. TCRdb fed the multiplex PCR reads into MiXCR, producing one record per CDR3 protein. The sample shows more than 300,000 distinct CDR3 sequences, roughly 25% of them seen only once. The sample here was peripheral blood mononuclear cells (PBMCs), taken when the disease was refractory, from a patient treated with antithyroid drugs. The receptors here all came from a woman between 35 and 50 years old with Graves disease. Both conserved end residues are part of each CDR3. D genes are given only for firm matches. Some rows have no size entry. The others give once, few or many, or a class for an expanded clone.

>TRBJ2-2|TRBV14|.|.
CASSQETRGTGELFF
TGTGCCAGCAGCCAAGAAACTAGGGGTACCGGGGAGCTGTTTTTT
>TRBJ1-5|TRBV28|.|many
CASSLLRRGYQPQHF
TGTGCCAGCAGTTTGCTTCGGCGGGGCTATCAGCCCCAGCATTTT
>TRBJ1-5|TRBV2|TRBD1|many
CASSGAGTGGVRGGQPQHF
TGTGCCAGCAGTGGAGCCGGGACAGGGGGCGTTCGGGGTGGTCAGCCCCAGCATTTT
>TRBJ2-3|TRBV28|.|many
CASSLLPLNTQYF
TGTGCCAGCAGTTTATTGCCCCTCAATACGCAGTATTTT
>TRBJ2-3|TRBV28|TRBD2|few
CASSLVASGYTDTQYF
TGTGCCAGCAGTTTAGTGGCTAGCGGATACACAGATACGCAGTATTTT
>TRBJ2-4|TRBV12-3/TRBV12-4|.|many
CASSLINRWDIQYF
TGTGCCAGCAGTTTAATCAATCGATGGGACATTCAGTACTTC
>TRBJ2-3|TRBV7-8|.|.
CASSLGETDTQYF
TGTGCCAGCAGCTTAGGGGAAACAGATACGCAGTATTTT
>TRBJ2-2|TRBV4-1|TRBD2|.
CASSQERAAGGLTGELFF
TGCGCCAGCAGCCAAGAAAGGGCGGCGGGAGGGCTCACCGGGGAGCTGTTTTTT
>TRBJ2-2|TRBV28|TRBD2|.
CASSSVLTSGYTGELFF
TGTGCCAGCAGTTCCGTCCTGACTAGCGGGTACACCGGGGAGCTGTTTTTT
>TRBJ1-5|TRBV20-1|TRBD1|.
CSARGRQGLQPQHF
TGCAGTGCTAGAGGGAGACAGGGTCTCCAGCCCCAGCATTTT
>TRBJ1-2|TRBV5-4|TRBD1|few
CASSRQGKPGYTF
TGTGCCAGCAGCCGACAGGGCAAACCCGGCTACACCTTC
>TRBJ1-5|TRBV6-1|.|many
CASSQDTSYQPQHF
TGTGCCAGCAGTCAGGACACTTCCTATCAGCCCCAGCATTTT
>TRBJ1-1|TRBV5-1|.|few
CASSRTLTVTEAFF
TGCGCCAGCAGCCGGACCCTGACGGTCACTGAAGCTTTCTTT
>TRBJ2-7|TRBV2|.|many
CASSARRGTGAHEQYF
TGTGCCAGCAGTGCTCGAAGGGGCACGGGAGCCCACGAGCAGTACTTC
>TRBJ1-4|TRBV12-3/TRBV12-4|.|many
CASSLEKKLFF
TGTGCCAGCAGTTTGGAGAAAAAACTGTTTTTT
>TRBJ2-7|TRBV11-2|TRBD2|many
CASGSPGAGGPYEQYF
TGTGCCAGCGGTAGTCCGGGAGCGGGAGGGCCCTACGAGCAGTACTTC
>TRBJ1-2|TRBV6-1|.|many
CASSARQSYYGYTF
TGTGCCAGCAGTGCGAGACAGTCTTACTATGGCTACACCTTC
>TRBJ1-2|TRBV28|.|many
CASRDLARLNYGYTF
TGTGCCAGCAGGGACCTCGCGCGTCTAAATTATGGCTACACCTTC